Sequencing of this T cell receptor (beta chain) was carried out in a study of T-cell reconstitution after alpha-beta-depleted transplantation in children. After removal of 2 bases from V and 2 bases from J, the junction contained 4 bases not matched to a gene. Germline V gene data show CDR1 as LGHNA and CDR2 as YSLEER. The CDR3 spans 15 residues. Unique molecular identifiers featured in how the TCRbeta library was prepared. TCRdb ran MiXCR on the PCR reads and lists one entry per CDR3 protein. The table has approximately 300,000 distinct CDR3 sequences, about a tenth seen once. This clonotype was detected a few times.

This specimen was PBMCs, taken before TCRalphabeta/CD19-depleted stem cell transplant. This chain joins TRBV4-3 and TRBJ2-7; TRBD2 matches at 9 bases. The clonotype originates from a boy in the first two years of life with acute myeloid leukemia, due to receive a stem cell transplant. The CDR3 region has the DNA TGCGCCAGCAGCCAACAGACTAGCGGTCCCTACGAGCAGTACTTC. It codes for CASSQQTSGPYEQYF.